This T cell receptor beta chain was identified during a study of blood T cell repertoires in COVID-19. As for the study in general: Samples representing acute and convalescent COVID-19 were sourced from the United States, Italy and Spain. T cells, B-cell-depleted T cells, or PBMCs supplied cDNA or gDNA.

The CDR3 runs to 15 residues. From germline, CDR1 is SGHDT and CDR2 YYEEEE. V lost 2 bases, J lost 1 base, and 11 bases lay in between. As handled by the study authors: Scientists estimated how many nucleated cells there were by amplifying reference gene primers. Repertoires were generated with immunoSEQ multiplex PCR, while TCRdb's copy carries only in-frame clones and drops some. V and J calls and clone size are given by that table; D and trimming were obtained from the DNA. The data contain about 110,000 clones, roughly four fifths of them seen just once; the ten biggest clones take up around 15%.

The TCR was taken from a woman in her sixties with acute or convalescent COVID-19. The sample was peripheral blood. This chain links TRBV5-6 with TRBJ2-3, with D possibly matching TRBD1 (6 bases). Written as DNA, the CDR3 is TGTGCCAGCAGCTTTACAGGGTCGGGCACAGATACGCAGTATTTT. This sequence encodes CASSFTGSGTDTQYF.